This T cell receptor beta chain was sequenced during a study of neoadjuvant anti-PD-1 for oral cavity cancer. Sequencing used immunoSEQ multiplex PCR; TCRdb keeps in-frame clones, though not all of them. The sample has over 13,000 clones, roughly 80% seen once. Documented time point: after neoadjuvant nivolumab, at surgical resection. This sequence originates from a person aged 35-79 years with oral cavity squamous cell carcinoma. Sequences were derived from PBMCs, sampled after nivolumab (anti-PD-1) treatment.

CDR3 in DNA: TGTGCCAGCAGTTACCTTAGCAATCCGGAGACCCAGTACTTC. It yields the protein CASSYLSNPETQYF. V gene TRBV6-5 combines with J gene TRBJ2-5; D gene unclear. The CDR3 loop spans 14 amino acids. Trimming took off 2 bases at V and 5 bases at J, with 12 bases between the two ends. Germline assignment: CDR1 MNHEY and CDR2 SVGAGI.